These T cell receptor beta chains were read from a single sample in a study of cytomegalovirus exposure and HLA in healthy donors. The protocol was immunoSEQ multiplex PCR, while the TCRdb copy is restricted to in-frame clones and leaves out a portion. The sample lists around 130,000 clones, around 75% occurring once. The sample was PBMCs. The receptor set was obtained from a man aged 30 to 45 in good health and CMV-seronegative. The CDR3 runs from the conserved cysteine through the conserved F or W. D genes are given only for firm matches. Rows may omit the clone size; those that give it use once, few, many or a size class.

d_gene: .
v_gene: TRBV7-2
abundance: .
j_gene: TRBJ2-7
CDR3aa: CASSPGQAGTYEQYF
CDR3nt: TGTGCCAGCAGCCCTGGGCAGGCGGGCACCTACGAGCAGTACTTC

d_gene: TRBD1
v_gene: TRBV5-1
abundance: .
j_gene: TRBJ2-7
CDR3aa: CASSLGDRGSYEQYF
CDR3nt: TGCGCCAGCAGCTTGGGGGACAGGGGTTCCTACGAGCAGTACTTC

d_gene: .
v_gene: TRBV5-6
abundance: .
j_gene: TRBJ2-4
CDR3aa: CASSLGGTKNIQYF
CDR3nt: TGTGCCAGCAGCTTGGGTGGGACAAAAAACATTCAGTACTTC

d_gene: .
v_gene: TRBV5-6
abundance: .
j_gene: TRBJ2-5
CDR3aa: CASSATRGLEMETQYF
CDR3nt: TGTGCCAGCAGCGCAACCAGGGGTCTTGAAATGGAGACCCAGTACTTC

d_gene: .
v_gene: TRBV27
abundance: .
j_gene: TRBJ2-7
CDR3aa: CASSLLYEQYF
CDR3nt: TGTGCCAGCAGTTTACTCTACGAGCAGTACTTC

d_gene: TRBD2
v_gene: TRBV6-5
abundance: .
j_gene: TRBJ2-7
CDR3aa: CASSYSKHSGYEQYF
CDR3nt: TGTGCCAGCAGTTACTCAAAGCATAGCGGGTACGAGCAGTACTTC

d_gene: TRBD2
v_gene: TRBV6-6
abundance: few
j_gene: TRBJ2-5
CDR3aa: CASSLSGGRRETQYF
CDR3nt: TGTGCCAGCAGTTTAAGCGGGGGGAGGAGAGAGACCCAGTACTTC

d_gene: .
v_gene: TRBV9
abundance: .
j_gene: TRBJ2-1
CDR3aa: CASSVLGGPSSYNEQFF
CDR3nt: TGTGCCAGCAGCGTATTAGGAGGCCCTAGCTCCTACAATGAGCAGTTCTTC

d_gene: TRBD2
v_gene: TRBV6-1
abundance: .
j_gene: TRBJ2-5
CDR3aa: CASSDGGGQETQYF
CDR3nt: TGTGCCAGCAGTGATGGCGGGGGGCAAGAGACCCAGTACTTC

d_gene: TRBD1
v_gene: TRBV29-1
abundance: .
j_gene: TRBJ2-3
CDR3aa: CSLVRGQAGTDTQYF
CDR3nt: TGCAGCCTTGTCAGAGGACAGGCAGGCACAGATACGCAGTATTTT

d_gene: TRBD2
v_gene: TRBV7-2
abundance: .
j_gene: TRBJ2-7
CDR3aa: CASSPGRSYEQYF
CDR3nt: TGTGCCAGCAGCCCCGGGAGGTCCTACGAGCAGTACTTC

d_gene: TRBD2
v_gene: TRBV10-1
abundance: .
j_gene: TRBJ2-1
CDR3aa: CASGPRIAGVRDEQFF
CDR3nt: TGCGCCAGCGGTCCGAGGATAGCGGGAGTGAGAGATGAGCAGTTCTTC

d_gene: TRBD2
v_gene: TRBV5-6
abundance: once
j_gene: TRBJ2-3
CDR3aa: CASSSDTLAEFTDTQYF
CDR3nt: TGTGCCAGCAGCTCAGATACACTAGCGGAGTTCACAGATACGCAGTATTTT

d_gene: .
v_gene: TRBV4-2
abundance: .
j_gene: TRBJ1-2
CDR3aa: CASSQDLTRRGYTF
CDR3nt: TGTGCCAGCAGCCAAGATCTGACGAGGCGGGGCTACACCTTC

d_gene: TRBD2
v_gene: TRBV7-2
abundance: .
j_gene: TRBJ2-3
CDR3aa: CASTPLAGGNTQYF
CDR3nt: TGTGCCAGCACCCCCCTAGCGGGAGGAAATACGCAGTATTTT

d_gene: .
v_gene: TRBV7-8
abundance: .
j_gene: TRBJ1-4
CDR3aa: CASSLDGVGGEKLFF
CDR3nt: TGTGCCAGCAGCTTAGATGGGGTAGGAGGAGAAAAACTGTTTTTT

d_gene: .
v_gene: TRBV7-2
abundance: .
j_gene: TRBJ1-4
CDR3aa: CASSFYQGNEKLFF
CDR3nt: TGTGCCAGCAGCTTTTATCAGGGGAATGAAAAACTGTTTTTT

d_gene: .
v_gene: TRBV30
abundance: once
j_gene: TRBJ2-3
CDR3aa: CAWSMLTDTQYF
CDR3nt: TGTGCCTGGAGTATGTTAACAGATACGCAGTATTTT

d_gene: .
v_gene: TRBV6-1
abundance: .
j_gene: TRBJ1-2
CDR3aa: CAVTGSGYSYTF
CDR3nt: TGTGCCGTTACAGGGTCGGGATATAGCTACACCTTC

d_gene: TRBD2
v_gene: TRBV7-2
abundance: .
j_gene: TRBJ2-7
CDR3aa: CASSLWAGGAEQYF
CDR3nt: TGTGCCAGCAGCTTATGGGCGGGAGGGGCCGAGCAGTACTTC

d_gene: TRBD1
v_gene: TRBV27
abundance: .
j_gene: TRBJ2-7
CDR3aa: CASSLSSTGGPLEQHF
CDR3nt: TGTGCCAGCAGTTTATCGAGTACAGGGGGACCTCTCGAGCAGCACTTC

d_gene: .
v_gene: TRBV28
abundance: .
j_gene: TRBJ2-7
CDR3aa: CASHLWGRSYEQYF
CDR3nt: TGTGCCAGCCATTTATGGGGGAGATCCTACGAGCAGTACTTC

d_gene: .
v_gene: TRBV11-2
abundance: few
j_gene: TRBJ2-5
CDR3aa: CASSHRQGGGETQYF
CDR3nt: TGTGCCAGCAGCCACCGACAGGGAGGAGGGGAGACCCAGTACTTC